This TCR beta chain was obtained from a study of blood T cell repertoires in COVID-19. Study overall: There were acute and convalescent COVID-19 samples, and they came from the United States, Italy and Spain. Nucleic acid was either cDNA or gDNA, and it came from T cells, B-cell-depleted T cells, or PBMCs.

Per the original data handling: By means of reference gene primer amplification, nucleated cell counts were estimated. TCRdb's copy holds only in-frame clones and misses some; the assay was immunoSEQ multiplex PCR. V, J and clone size reflect that table, while D and trimming were determined from the DNA. The data contain about 50,000 clones, roughly 90% of them seen just once; the ten biggest clones take up 20%. CDR3 length equals 15 residues. Trimming pared 4 bases from V and 7 bases from J, leaving 16 bases between. Germline CDR1 reads LGHDT; CDR2 reads YNNKEL (reference sequence). J is TRBJ1-4 and V is TRBV3-1 (or the pseudogene TRBV3-2), with D possibly matching TRBD1 (6 bases). The origin of this receptor is a human donor in a cohort sampled during active COVID-19. The specimen was peripheral blood. The CDR3 DNA follows: TGTGCCAGCAGCCGCTCCGGGACATTACCTGAAAAACTGTTTTTT. This codes for CASSRSGTLPEKLFF.